One sample yielded the 17 T cell receptor beta chains listed below, sequenced in a study of T cells in localized non-small cell lung cancer. Using immunoSEQ multiplex PCR, the repertoire was profiled, and TCRdb retains in-frame clones only, with some absent. The profile shows about 47,000 clones, around 86% of them singletons. The specimen comprised PBMCs, sampled before any cancer treatment. The receptors stem from a man aged 35 to 70 with stage II lung adenocarcinoma.

V usage is TRBV7-6 and J usage is TRBJ2-7; the D gene could be TRBD1 or TRBD2 (6 bases each). V lost 7 bases to trimming and J lost 5 bases, with 15 bases between them. The CDR3 loop spans 13 amino acids. Per the germline V gene, CDR1 is SGHVS and CDR2 is FNYEAQ. The CDR3 nucleotides read TGTGCCAGCACGAAAGGGGGGCGAGACGAGCAGTACTTC. Its protein is CASTKGGRDEQYF.

This chain links TRBV9 with TRBJ2-3; no clear D. CDR1 is SGDLS, CDR2 YYNGEE, per germline. This CDR3 contains 12 residues. V lost 0 bases to trimming and J lost 5 bases, with 4 bases between them. The CDR3: CASSVGGDTQYF. The CDR3 DNA reads TGTGCCAGCAGCGTAGGAGGAGATACGCAGTATTTT.

This clone was seen once. J is TRBJ2-3 and V is TRBV28; D gene unclear. The V gene lost 2 bases and the J gene lost 2 bases, with 11 bases spanning the gap. This CDR3 has 15 residues. From germline, CDR1 is MDHEN and CDR2 SYDVKM. In DNA, the CDR3 is TGTGCCAGCAGTTTAGTCAAGCAGATCACAGATACGCAGTATTTT. It yields the protein CASSLVKQITDTQYF.

This sequence joins TRBV5-4 and TRBJ1-2; 9 positions match TRBD1. This CDR3 comprises 17 residues. Per the germline V gene, CDR1 is SGHNT and CDR2 is YYREEE (reference sequence). With 4 bases clipped from V and 0 bases from J, the junction kept 10 bases outside the gene matches. This CDR3 reads CASSPQGQGRTNYGYTF. The CDR3 nucleotides are TGTGCCAGCAGCCCACAGGGACAGGGTAGGACTAACTATGGCTACACCTTC.

This chain's CDR3 is CATRQGMEDYGYTF. CDR3 DNA: TGTGCCACCCGACAGGGAATGGAGGACTATGGCTACACCTTC. The chain has TRBV10-3 and TRBJ1-2, with TRBD1 identical over 7 bases. The CDR3 consists of 14 residues. Germline CDR1 is ENHRY and CDR2 is SYGVKD. Trimming cost V 10 bases and J 3 bases; bases outside gene matches: 11.

The chain is built from TRBV25-1 and TRBJ2-3, with D perhaps matching TRBD1 (5 bases). The V gene's germline CDR1 is MGHDK and CDR2 SYGVNS. With 8 bases removed from V and 2 bases from J, the gap between germline ends came to 11 bases. The length of the CDR3 is 13 residues. In DNA form, the CDR3 reads TGTGCCAGCGCTCGACAGAACACAGATACGCAGTATTTT. Translation: CASARQNTDTQYF.

The chain links TRBV9 to TRBJ1-2; D not resolved. Per the germline V gene, CDR1 is SGDLS and CDR2 is YYNGEE. This CDR3 contains 13 residues. V gave up 0 bases and J gave up 2 bases, with 5 bases separating them. In nucleotides, the CDR3 is TGTGCCAGCAGCGTAGACAAGAACTATGGCTACACCTTC. Amino acid sequence: CASSVDKNYGYTF.

This clone was detected only once. The V gene is TRBV18, the J gene TRBJ1-1, with a weak D call TRBD1 (5 bases). The CDR3 sequence is 15 residues long. Germline-derived CDR1 and CDR2 are KGHSH and LQKENI. With 3 bases removed from V and 4 bases from J, the gap between germline ends came to 15 bases. The CDR3 loop reads CASSPLHRQFTEAFF. CDR3 nucleotides: TGTGCCAGCTCACCGCTCCACAGACAGTTCACTGAAGCTTTCTTT.

This clone was counted only a few times. The chain is built from TRBV5-1 and TRBJ2-5, with 13 bases identical to TRBD2. Germline V gene lookup returns CDR1 SGHRS and CDR2 YFSETQ. The CDR3 extends over 16 amino acids. V trimming: 4 bases; J trimming: 4 bases; junction bases outside the gene matches: 7. CDR3 in amino acids: CASSPGLAGARETQYF. The CDR3 DNA is TGCGCCAGCAGCCCCGGACTAGCGGGGGCGAGAGAGACCCAGTACTTC.

V is TRBV5-1 and J is TRBJ2-1; 10 bases map to TRBD2. This CDR3 contains 17 residues. Germline loops: CDR1 SGHRS, CDR2 YFSETQ. The V gene end was trimmed by 3 bases and the J gene end by 0 bases; junction bases not matched to a gene: 6. The CDR3 nucleotides are TGCGCCAGCAGCTCCTTAGCGGGGGGAAGCTCCTACAATGAGCAGTTCTTC. The encoded protein is CASSSLAGGSSYNEQFF.

V gene TRBV23-1 combines with J gene TRBJ2-2, with 10 bases identical to TRBD1. TRBV23-1 is an ORF; its function is uncertain. Trimming took 7 bases from V and 6 from J; bases not matched to a gene: 5. The CDR3 sequence is 14 residues long. The chain's CDR3 is CASIFGQGAGELFF. The CDR3 coding sequence is TGCGCCAGCATTTTTGGACAGGGGGCCGGGGAGCTGTTTTTT.

The CDR3 protein is CATSDRRLGGYTF. CDR3 bases: TGTGCCACTTCGGACAGGCGATTAGGTGGCTACACCTTC. The rearrangement uses TRBV19 and TRBJ1-2; 7 nucleotides align to TRBD1. The CDR3 is 13 residues long. V lost 10 bases and J lost 7; bases outside the gene matches: 12. The germline V gene encodes CDR1 LNHDA and CDR2 SQIVND (reference sequence).

The V and J genes are TRBV6-1 and TRBJ2-7; a possible D gene is TRBD1 (6 bases). Germline loops: CDR1 MNHNS, CDR2 SASEGT. The CDR3 extends over 15 amino acids. The V end lost 3 bases, the J end lost 2 bases, and 14 bases lay between the germline ends. The CDR3 DNA follows: TGTGCCAGCAGTGAGGTCGCAGGGGTCCCCTACGAGCAGTACGTC. Its translation is CASSEVAGVPYEQYV.

V usage is TRBV10-3 and J usage is TRBJ2-1, with 10 bases matching TRBD2. J lost 6 bases, V lost 10 bases, and 9 bases had no gene match. Germline CDR1 and CDR2: ENHRY and SYGVKD. The CDR3 is 14 residues long. The CDR3 loop is CATLISGGANEQFF. In DNA form, the CDR3 reads TGTGCCACATTGATAAGCGGGGGGGCCAATGAGCAGTTCTTC.

CDR3: CASSLVTGRETQYF. The CDR3 nucleotides read TGTGCCAGCAGCTTGGTGACAGGTAGAGAGACCCAGTACTTC. V gene TRBV5-5 combines with J gene TRBJ2-5, with D possibly TRBD1 on 6 matching bases. The CDR3 extends over 14 amino acids. Per germline, CDR1 SGHKS and CDR2 YYEKEE (reference sequence). Deletions cut 0 bases from V and 4 bases from J, with 10 bases between.

The chain employs TRBV5-6 and TRBJ2-6, with D tentatively TRBD2 (6 bases). This CDR3 has 15 amino acids. CDR1 and CDR2 (germline): SGHDT, YYEEEE. Deletions cut 7 bases from V and 1 base from J, with 12 bases between. CDR3 in amino acids: CASRSAGSGANVLTF. In DNA, the CDR3 is TGTGCCAGCCGCTCAGCGGGTTCTGGGGCCAACGTCCTGACTTTC.

The rearrangement links TRBV10-1 to TRBJ1-1; no definite D call. Germline CDR1 is WNHNN and CDR2 is SYGVQD (reference sequence). V gave up 4 bases and J gave up 2 bases, with 8 bases separating them. The length of the CDR3 is 13 residues. The DNA of the CDR3 is TGCGCCAGCAGTGTGGCAGCCAACACTGAAGCTTTCTTT. This encodes CASSVAANTEAFF.